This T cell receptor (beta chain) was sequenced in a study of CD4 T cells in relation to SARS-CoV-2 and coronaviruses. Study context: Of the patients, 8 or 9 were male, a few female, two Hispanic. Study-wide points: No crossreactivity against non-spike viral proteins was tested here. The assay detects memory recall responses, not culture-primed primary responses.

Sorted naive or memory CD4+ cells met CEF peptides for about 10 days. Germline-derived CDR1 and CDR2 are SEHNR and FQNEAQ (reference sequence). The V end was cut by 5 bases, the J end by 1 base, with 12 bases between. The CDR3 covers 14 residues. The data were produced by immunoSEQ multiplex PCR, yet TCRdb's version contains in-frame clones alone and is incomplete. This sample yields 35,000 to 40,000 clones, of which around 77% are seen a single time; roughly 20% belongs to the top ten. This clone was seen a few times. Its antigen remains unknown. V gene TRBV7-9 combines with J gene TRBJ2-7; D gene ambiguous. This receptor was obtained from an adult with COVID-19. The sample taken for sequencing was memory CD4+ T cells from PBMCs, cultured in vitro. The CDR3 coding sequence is TGTGCCAGCAGCCCTGCCGTCGGTTCCTACGAGCAGTACTTC. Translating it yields CASSPAVGSYEQYF.